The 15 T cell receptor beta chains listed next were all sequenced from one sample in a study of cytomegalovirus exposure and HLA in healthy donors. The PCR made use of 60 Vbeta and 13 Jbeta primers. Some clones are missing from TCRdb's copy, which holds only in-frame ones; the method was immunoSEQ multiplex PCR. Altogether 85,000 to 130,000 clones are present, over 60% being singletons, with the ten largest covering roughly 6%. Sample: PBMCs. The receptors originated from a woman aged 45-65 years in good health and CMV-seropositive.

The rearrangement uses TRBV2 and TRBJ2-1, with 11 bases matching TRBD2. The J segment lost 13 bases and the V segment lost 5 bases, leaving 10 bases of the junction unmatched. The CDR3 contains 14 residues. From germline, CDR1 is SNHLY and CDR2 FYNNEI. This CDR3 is CASSPTTSGGQQFF. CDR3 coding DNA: TGTGCCAGCAGTCCAACCACTAGCGGGGGTCAACAGTTCTTC.

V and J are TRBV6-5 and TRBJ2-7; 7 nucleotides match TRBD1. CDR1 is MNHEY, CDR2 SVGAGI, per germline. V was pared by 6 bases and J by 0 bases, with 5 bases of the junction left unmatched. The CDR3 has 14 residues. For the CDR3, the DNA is TGTGCCAGCAGAAGGGACAGAACCTCCTACGAGCAGTACTTC. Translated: CASRRDRTSYEQYF.

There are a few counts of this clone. In DNA, the CDR3 is TGTGCCAGCAGCAGACAGGGATTGGACACCGGGGAGCTGTTTTTT. It specifies CASSRQGLDTGELFF. The rearrangement links TRBV5-4 to TRBJ2-2, with 7 positions matching TRBD1. This CDR3 contains 15 residues. Trimming took 4 bases from V and 3 from J; bases not matched to a gene: 6. Germline CDR1 reads SGHNT; CDR2 reads YYREEE (reference sequence).

The CDR3 region is CASSIAPRGNQPQHF. The CDR3 region has the DNA TGTGCCAGTAGTATAGCTCCCAGGGGCAATCAGCCCCAGCATTTT. V and J are TRBV19 and TRBJ1-5; possibly TRBD1 for D (5 bases). The CDR3 is 15 residues long. CDR1 is LNHDA and CDR2 is SQIVND in the germline V gene (reference sequence). V was trimmed by 1 base and J by 2 bases, leaving 9 bases between them. The entire variable domain, with the rest obtained from reference TRBV19 and TRBJ1-5, is as follows: DGGITQSPKYLFRKEGQNVTLSCEQNLNHDAMYWYRQDPGQGLRLIYYSQIVNDFQKGDIAEGYSVSREKKESFPLTVTSAQKNPTAFYLCASSIAPRGNQPQHFGDGTRLSIL.

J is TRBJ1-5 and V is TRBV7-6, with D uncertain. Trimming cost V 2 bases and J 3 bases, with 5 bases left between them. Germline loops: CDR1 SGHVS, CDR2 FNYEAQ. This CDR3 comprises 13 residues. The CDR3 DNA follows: TGTGCCAGCAGCTTATCCATCAATCAGCCCCAGCATTTT. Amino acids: CASSLSINQPQHF.

CDR3 loop: CASSVGQVRGTDTQYF. Here the CDR3 DNA reads TGTGCCAGCAGCGTGGGACAGGTGAGGGGCACAGATACGCAGTATTTT. The gene calls are TRBV5-4 and TRBJ2-3; TRBD1 matches at 8 bases. The junction had 8 bases not matched to a gene; V was cut back by 4 bases and J by 1 base. This CDR3 has 16 residues. Germline lookup yields CDR1 SGHNT and CDR2 YYREEE (reference sequence).

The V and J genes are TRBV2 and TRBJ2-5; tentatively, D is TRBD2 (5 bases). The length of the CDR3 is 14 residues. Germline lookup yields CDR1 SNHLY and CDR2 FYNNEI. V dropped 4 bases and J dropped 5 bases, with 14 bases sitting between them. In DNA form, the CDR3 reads TGTGCCAGCAGTGCACAACCCACGGGGGAGACCCAGTACTTC. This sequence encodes CASSAQPTGETQYF.

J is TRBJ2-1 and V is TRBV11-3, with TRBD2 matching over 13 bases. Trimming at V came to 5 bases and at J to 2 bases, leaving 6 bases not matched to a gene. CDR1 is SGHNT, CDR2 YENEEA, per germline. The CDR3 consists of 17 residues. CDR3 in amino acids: CASSLGLAGATYNEQFF. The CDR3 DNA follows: TGTGCCAGCAGCCTAGGACTAGCGGGGGCCACCTACAATGAGCAGTTCTTC.

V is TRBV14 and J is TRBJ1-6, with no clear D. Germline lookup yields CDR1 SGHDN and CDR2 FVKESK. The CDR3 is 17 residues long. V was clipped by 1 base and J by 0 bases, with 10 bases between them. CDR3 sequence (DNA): TGTGCCAGCAGCCAAGCGCGGGAAAGCTCCTATAATTCACCCCTCCACTTT. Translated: CASSQARESSYNSPLHF.

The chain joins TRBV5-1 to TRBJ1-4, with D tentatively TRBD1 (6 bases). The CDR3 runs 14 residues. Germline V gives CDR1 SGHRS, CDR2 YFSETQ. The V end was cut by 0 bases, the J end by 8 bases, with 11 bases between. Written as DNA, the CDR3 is TGCGCCAGCAGCTTGGACAGGGTGGAGGAAAAACTGTTTTTT. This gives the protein CASSLDRVEEKLFF.

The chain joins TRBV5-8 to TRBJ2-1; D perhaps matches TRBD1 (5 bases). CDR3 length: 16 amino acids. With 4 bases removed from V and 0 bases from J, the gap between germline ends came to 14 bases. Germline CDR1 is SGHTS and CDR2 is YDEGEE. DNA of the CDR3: TGTGCCAGCAGCCCGCTAGACAGAAGCTCCTACAATGAGCAGTTCTTC. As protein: CASSPLDRSSYNEQFF.

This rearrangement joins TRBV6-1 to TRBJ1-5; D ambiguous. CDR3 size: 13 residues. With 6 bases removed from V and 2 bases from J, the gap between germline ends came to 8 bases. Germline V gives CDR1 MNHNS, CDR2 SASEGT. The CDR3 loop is CASRAAGNQPQHF. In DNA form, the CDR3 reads TGTGCCAGCAGGGCAGCGGGCAATCAGCCCCAGCATTTT.

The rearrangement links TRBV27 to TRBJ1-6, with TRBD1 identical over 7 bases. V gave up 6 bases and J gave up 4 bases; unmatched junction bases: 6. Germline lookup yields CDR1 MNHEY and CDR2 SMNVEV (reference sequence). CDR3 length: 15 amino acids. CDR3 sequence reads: CASREPGQYNSPLHF. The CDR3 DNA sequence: TGTGCCAGCAGGGAACCGGGACAGTATAATTCACCCCTCCACTTT.

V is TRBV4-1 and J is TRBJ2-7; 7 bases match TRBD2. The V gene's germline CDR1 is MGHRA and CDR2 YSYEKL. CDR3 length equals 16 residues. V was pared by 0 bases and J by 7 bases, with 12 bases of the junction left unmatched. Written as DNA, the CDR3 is TGCGCCAGCAGCCAAGATGAAAGGGAGGGGACTTTGGAGCAGTACTTC. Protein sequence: CASSQDEREGTLEQYF.

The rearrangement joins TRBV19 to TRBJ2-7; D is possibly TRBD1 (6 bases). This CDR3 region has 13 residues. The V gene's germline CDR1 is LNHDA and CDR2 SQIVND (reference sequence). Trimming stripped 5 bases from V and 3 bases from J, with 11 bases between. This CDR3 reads CASSDPGHYEQYF. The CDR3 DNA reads TGTGCCAGTAGTGATCCGGGACACTACGAGCAGTACTTC.